Below are 10 T cell receptor beta chains sequenced from a single sample in a study of CXCR3-negative and CXCR3-positive naive CD8 T cells. UMI-labeled 5' RACE TRB cDNA libraries were prepared from the cells. One entry per CDR3 protein, without DNA, is what TCRdb gives after re-calling the 5' RACE reads. In all, the sample yields fewer than 80,000 distinct CDR3 sequences. Sequencing was carried out using naive CXCR3- CD8+ T cells from blood. Subset described: CD45RO-CCR7+CD27+CD95- naive CD8+ T cells lacking CXCR3 (TNR3-). Receptor source: a human donor in good health. Some clones in this sample may be carry-over from other donors' samples.

The chain carries TRBV28 and TRBJ2-1; the D call of TRBD1 rests on TCRdb alone, since no DNA is present to check it. The germline gives CDR1 MDHEN, CDR2 SYDVKM. The CDR3 contains 15 residues. Here the CDR3 reads CASSFPGTQYNEQFF.

The V gene is TRBV6-6, the J gene TRBJ1-2; checking the TCRdb D call of TRBD1 is not possible without DNA. The CDR3 spans 12 residues. Germline CDR1 is MNHNY and CDR2 is SVGAGI (reference sequence). The CDR3 loop reads CASTIGIYGYTF.

CDR3 in amino acids: CASSQEFRGDNEQFF. The chain joins TRBV4-1 to TRBJ2-1; there is no DNA to check the TCRdb D call of TRBD1. From germline, CDR1 is MGHRA and CDR2 YSYEKL. The CDR3 has 15 residues.

This chain uses TRBV6-2 or TRBV6-3 with TRBJ1-5; with no DNA, the TCRdb D assignment of TRBD1 cannot be verified. CDR3 size: 16 residues. The V gene's germline CDR1 is MNHEY and CDR2 SVGEGT. CDR3 residues: CASSSPDREGNQPQHF.

This chain uses TRBV7-3 with TRBJ1-1; TCRdb calls TRBD1, which cannot be checked without DNA. This CDR3 contains 19 residues. CDR1 and CDR2 (germline): SGHTA, FQGTGA. Here the CDR3 reads CASSLIRGGLVLWNTEAFF.

J is TRBJ2-7 and V is TRBV28; lacking DNA, the TRBD1 call made by TCRdb goes unchecked. CDR3 length: 13 residues. The germline V gene encodes CDR1 MDHEN and CDR2 SYDVKM. The CDR3 loop is CAAVGVRGDEQYF.

The chain recombines TRBV7-9 with TRBJ1-1; there is no DNA to check the TCRdb D call of TRBD1. CDR3 size: 15 residues. CDR1 and CDR2 (germline): SEHNR, FQNEAQ (reference sequence). The CDR3 region is CASSSLDRGSGGAFF. The variable domain in full, with the rest retrieved from reference TRBV7-9 and TRBJ1-1, is DTGVSQNPRHKITKRGQNVTFRCDPISEHNRLYWYRQTLGQGPEFLTYFQNEAQLEKSRLLSDRFSAERPKGSFSTLEIQRTEQGDSAMYLCASSSLDRGSGGAFFGQGTRLTVV.

The genes are TRBV9 and TRBJ2-7. The CDR3 has 14 amino acids. Germline V gene sequence: CDR1 SGDLS, CDR2 YYNGEE. This chain's CDR3 is CASSVGGSSYEQYF.

The chain carries TRBV7-2 and TRBJ2-1; TCRdb's D call, TRBD2, is unchecked because there is no DNA. The CDR3 covers 15 residues. Germline loops: CDR1 SGHTA, CDR2 FQGNSA. This CDR3 is CASPLPSGGAAEQFF.

The chain recombines TRBV6-5 with TRBJ2-1; TCRdb outputs TRBD1, but without DNA this stays unchecked. Per germline, CDR1 MNHEY and CDR2 SVGAGI. The CDR3 is 12 residues long. The CDR3 is CASSYRGGEQFF.